This TCR beta chain was identified in a study of blood T cell repertoires in COVID-19. V shed 7 bases and J shed 0 bases, with 16 bases lying between them. CDR3 size: 16 residues. Germline CDR1 is SNHLY and CDR2 is FYNNEI. Study processing details: Amplification of reference gene primers provided the estimated nucleated cell counts. Sequenced by immunoSEQ multiplex PCR; TCRdb stores in-frame clones only, minus some. V and J calls and clone size are as listed in that table; D and trimming were resolved from the DNA. The data hold roughly 78,000 clones, with 88% observed a single time. This TCR was sampled from a man in his fifties with acute or convalescent COVID-19. The sequenced sample was peripheral blood. The chain joins TRBV2 to TRBJ1-3; perhaps TRBD1 as D (5 bases). The CDR3 is CASNPSDTSSGNTIYF. CDR3 sequence (DNA): TGTGCCAGCAACCCGTCGGACACAAGCTCTGGAAACACCATATATTTT. Complete variable domain (other parts from reference TRBV2 and TRBJ1-3): EPEVTQTPSHQVTQMGQEVILRCVPISNHLYFYWYRQILGQKVEFLVSFYNNEISEKSEIFDDQFSVERPDGSNFTLKIRSTKLEDSAMYFCASNPSDTSSGNTIYFGEGSWLTVV.